The 20 T cell receptor beta chains in this list originate from one sample, sequenced in a study of T-cell reconstitution after alpha-beta-depleted transplantation in children. Unique molecular identifiers were used in preparing the TCRbeta library. Each CDR3 protein is one row after TCRdb ran MiXCR on the PCR reads. The table shows hundreds of thousands of distinct CDR3 sequences, with approximately 16% occurring only once. Sequenced material: PBMCs from the stem cell graft donor, taken from the stem cell graft. The receptors were gathered from a human donor who donated a stem cell graft to a child with acute myeloid leukemia.

In its sample, this clonotype was seen a few times. The V gene is TRBV20-1, the J gene TRBJ1-5; TRBD1 agrees at 7 bases. V gave up 4 bases and J gave up 5 bases; unmatched junction bases: 5. The length of the CDR3 is 13 residues. Per germline, CDR1 DFQATT and CDR2 SNEGSKA (reference sequence). CDR3 nucleotide sequence: TGCAGTGCTATCTCTGACAGGGATCAGCCCCAGCATTTT. This gives the protein CSAISDRDQPQHF.

This clonotype was detected a few times. V gene TRBV12-3 or TRBV12-4 combines with J gene TRBJ2-5; possibly TRBD2 for D (5 bases). The length of the CDR3 is 13 residues. Trimming cost V 5 bases and J 7 bases, with 14 bases left between them. The DNA for the CDR3 is TGTGCCAGCAGTCCGGTACAAGAGGGGACCCAGTACTTC. Protein: CASSPVQEGTQYF.

This rearrangement joins TRBV6-5 to TRBJ2-1; possibly TRBD1 for D (5 bases). The CDR3 runs 12 residues. The germline CDR1 and CDR2 sequences are MNHEY and SVGAGI. V was cut by 2 bases and J by 6 bases, with 5 bases left in between. Here the CDR3 DNA reads TGTGCCAGCAGTTACGGGGCCAATGAGCAGTTCTTC. It encodes CASSYGANEQFF.

In the case of this clonotype: A much larger clone lies a single base off, so this may be a read error. This sequence joins TRBV12-3 or TRBV12-4 and TRBJ2-7; TRBD2 matches at 8 bases. V was clipped by 6 bases and J by 5 bases; unmatched bases: 9. The CDR3 is 14 amino acids. The CDR3, as DNA: TGTGCCAGCAGCCCGATAGCGGGAAACCACGAGCAGTACTTC. As protein: CASSPIAGNHEQYF.

The sample holds many counts of this clonotype. This sequence joins TRBV29-1 and TRBJ2-1, with a possible D match to TRBD1 (5 bases). Germline CDR1 and CDR2: SQVTM and ANQGSEA. This CDR3 spans 13 amino acids. V gave up 5 bases and J gave up 8 bases, with 16 bases separating them. The CDR3 sequence is CSVQDTPGYEQFF. Written as DNA, the CDR3 is TGCAGCGTTCAGGACACCCCCGGCTATGAGCAGTTCTTC.

The chain joins TRBV5-5 to TRBJ2-7, with TRBD1 as a possible D gene (6 bases). Germline V gives CDR1 SGHKS, CDR2 YYEKEE (reference sequence). V lost 3 bases, J lost 3 bases, and 16 bases lay in between. The CDR3 is 15 amino acids. CDR3 sequence (DNA): TGTGCCAGCAGCTCCGGTGGGGACACGCTCTACGAGCAGTACGTC. Protein: CASSSGGDTLYEQYV.

The chain combines TRBV7-6 with TRBJ2-1; TRBD1 agrees at 9 bases. CDR1 SGHVS and CDR2 FNYEAQ come from the germline V gene. J gave up 7 bases and V 5 bases, and 6 bases lay outside the gene matches. The CDR3 runs 14 residues. CDR3 sequence reads: CASSPGTGRNEQFF. The DNA for the CDR3 is TGTGCCAGCAGCCCCGGGACAGGGCGAAATGAGCAGTTCTTC.

The chain couples TRBV10-2 to TRBJ2-1, with 8 bases lining up with TRBD1. The V and J ends lost 3 bases and 6 bases, in that order; junction bases with no gene match: 7. The germline V gene encodes CDR1 WSHSY and CDR2 SAAADI. The CDR3 runs 15 residues. CDR3 nucleotide sequence: TGCGCCAGCAGTGAACCAGGGGGCGCGTCCAATGAGCAGTTCTTC. Its protein product is CASSEPGGASNEQFF.

This clonotype has a handful of counts. This chain joins TRBV12-3 or TRBV12-4 and TRBJ2-1; the D is unclear. The CDR3 is made up of 14 amino acids. Trimming pared 3 bases from V and 10 bases from J, leaving 16 bases between. This CDR3 reads CASSFPALLREQFF. The CDR3 DNA follows: TGTGCCAGCAGTTTCCCCGCCCTCCTCAGGGAGCAGTTCTTC.

Regarding this clonotype: A clone one base away is much larger, so this may be a read error. The V and J genes are TRBV20-1 and TRBJ2-1, with D perhaps TRBD2 (6 bases). Trimming cost V 3 bases and J 9 bases, with 21 bases left between them. The CDR3 runs to 15 residues. From germline, CDR1 is DFQATT and CDR2 SNEGSKA (reference sequence). CDR3 bases: TGCAGTGCTAGCGATCGGCGGGGCCTCCAGCCTGAGCAGTTCTTC. It specifies CSASDRRGLQPEQFF.

The chain links TRBV11-2 to TRBJ1-4; TRBD1 matches 7 bases. Per germline, CDR1 SGHAT and CDR2 FQNNGV. This CDR3 spans 17 amino acids. J lost 2 bases, V lost 0 bases, and 6 bases had no gene match. The CDR3: CASSLEEVGQTNEKLFF. The CDR3 coding sequence is TGTGCCAGCAGCTTAGAAGAGGTGGGACAGACTAATGAAAAACTGTTTTTT.

This clonotype was recorded at least ten times. J is TRBJ1-6 and V is TRBV5-1, with D possibly matching TRBD1 (5 bases). The CDR3 is made up of 15 amino acids. Trimming took 0 bases from V and 8 from J, leaving 12 bases between them. CDR1 and CDR2 from the germline V gene are SGHRS and YFSETQ. The CDR3 sequence: CASSLAGDSDSPLHF. The DNA of the CDR3 is TGCGCCAGCAGCTTGGCCGGGGACTCGGATTCACCCCTCCACTTT.

This clonotype turned up a few times. The chain employs TRBV24-1 and TRBJ2-2; D possibly corresponds to TRBD2 (6 bases). Trimming took off 0 bases at V and 4 bases at J, with 8 bases between the two ends. The CDR3 has 15 residues. CDR1 KGHDR and CDR2 SFDVKD come from the germline V gene. CDR3 amino acids: CATSDLGRSTGELFF. The CDR3 region has the DNA TGTGCCACCAGTGATTTGGGGAGGAGCACCGGGGAGCTGTTTTTT.

The J gene is TRBJ1-2, the V gene TRBV11-2; 10 positions match TRBD1. The V segment lost 5 bases and the J segment 10 bases; nucleotides outside the gene matches: 19. This CDR3 is 17 amino acids long. Germline CDR1 is SGHAT and CDR2 is FQNNGV. The CDR3 nucleotides read TGTGCCAGCAGCCCCACCCGATTGTTGGGGACAGGGGAACTCTACACCTTC. Protein sequence: CASSPTRLLGTGELYTF.

This clonotype was counted between two and nine times. This sequence joins TRBV7-2 and TRBJ2-3; 10 bases are shared with TRBD2. The CDR3 sequence is 16 residues long. CDR1 and CDR2 from the germline V gene are SGHTA and FQGNSA. V was pared by 2 bases and J by 5 bases, with 7 bases of the junction left unmatched. CDR3 bases: TGTGCCAGCAGCTTAAGCTCAGCGGGGGGGCAAGATACGCAGTATTTT. This codes for CASSLSSAGGQDTQYF.

This clonotype was recorded a few times. This may come from a read error, since a much larger clone is one base off. The chain combines TRBV29-1 with TRBJ2-3; TRBD2 might be the D (6 bases). Germline CDR1 and CDR2: SQVTM and ANQGSEA. The CDR3 runs 14 residues. The V and J ends lost 4 bases and 2 bases respectively, with 13 bases between them. The CDR3 DNA follows: TGCAGCGTTGTAGGAGGGCCTACCACAGATACGCAGTATTTT. This gives the protein CSVVGGPTTDTQYF.

This sequence joins TRBV11-2 and TRBJ1-6, with D hard to call. This CDR3 comprises 14 residues. Germline V gene sequence: CDR1 SGHAT, CDR2 FQNNGV. V lost 3 bases, J lost 11 bases, and 14 bases lay in between. The CDR3 sequence is CASSFIRTEAPLHF. The DNA for the CDR3 is TGTGCCAGCAGCTTCATCCGCACCGAAGCACCCCTCCACTTT. The whole variable domain, filled in from reference TRBV11-2 and TRBJ1-6, reads EAGVAQSPRYKIIEKRQSVAFWCNPISGHATLYWYQQILGQGPKLLIQFQNNGVVDDSQLPKDRFSAERLKGVDSTLKIQPAKLEDSAVYLCASSFIRTEAPLHFGNGTRLTVT.

This clonotype was detected a few times. The V and J genes are TRBV5-1 and TRBJ2-4; possible D gene TRBD2, 5 bases. This CDR3 comprises 15 residues. Germline CDR1 reads SGHRS; CDR2 reads YFSETQ. V lost 6 bases and J lost 2, with 15 bases in between. CDR3 DNA sequence: TGCGCCAGCAAGAGGGCTCCGGGGACCAAAAACATTCAGTACTTC. This sequence encodes CASKRAPGTKNIQYF.

In its sample, this clonotype was seen a few times. V gene TRBV21-1 combines with J gene TRBJ2-7; the table's D gene call, TRBD1, was not cross checked with the DNA. TRBV21-1 is given as a pseudogene. This CDR3 contains 13 residues. DNA for the CDR3: TGTGCCAGCAGCATCGGGACAGCCTACGAGCAGTACGTC. As protein: CASSIGTAYEQYV.

This clonotype has a handful of counts. This chain joins TRBV20-1 and TRBJ1-6; TRBD1 aligns across 9 bases. Looked up from germline, CDR1 is DFQATT and CDR2 is SNEGSKA (reference sequence). Trimming cost V 6 bases and J 5 bases; bases outside gene matches: 11. This CDR3 has 16 amino acids. CDR3 sequence: CSAYVGTGFHNSPLHF. DNA of the CDR3: TGCAGTGCGTATGTTGGGACAGGGTTCCATAATTCACCCCTCCACTTT.